These 28 T cell receptor beta chains were sequenced from one sample in a study of blood T cell repertoires in COVID-19. Repertoires were generated with immunoSEQ multiplex PCR, while TCRdb's copy carries only in-frame clones and drops some. The sample lists some 180,000 clones; about 85% were seen once. The sequenced material came from PBMCs or T cells enriched from blood (not recorded which). The receptors were gathered from a middle-aged woman in a cohort exposed to, infected with or recovered from COVID-19 (not recorded which).

The chain carries TRBV9 and TRBJ2-6, with TRBD1 identical over 8 bases. The CDR3 spans 19 residues. V shed 0 bases, J shed 0 bases, and the junction held 8 bases outside the gene matches. Germline CDR1 reads SGDLS; CDR2 reads YYNGEE. The DNA for the CDR3 is TGTGCCAGCAGCGTAGCTAGGGGACAGGCCATCTCTGGGGCCAACGTCCTGACTTTC. Translated: CASSVARGQAISGANVLTF.

The chain recombines TRBV19 with TRBJ2-2; tentative D call: TRBD2 (5 bases). The length of the CDR3 is 14 residues. The germline V gene has CDR1 LNHDA and CDR2 SQIVND (reference sequence). The V gene lost 6 bases and the J gene lost 6 bases, with 14 bases spanning the gap. CDR3 sequence: CASSDGGGAGELFF. In DNA form, the CDR3 reads TGTGCCAGTAGCGATGGAGGAGGTGCCGGGGAGCTGTTTTTT.

The chain couples TRBV11-2 to TRBJ1-1; the D gene is possibly TRBD1 (6 bases). Per the germline V gene, CDR1 is SGHAT and CDR2 is FQNNGV. CDR3 size: 13 residues. Trimming took off 4 bases at V and 4 bases at J, with 10 bases between the two ends. DNA of the CDR3: TGTGCCAGCAGCTACAGGGAGAGCACTGAAGCTTTCTTT. It encodes CASSYRESTEAFF.

The rearrangement joins TRBV28 to TRBJ1-1, with unresolved D. Trimming left V 5 bases short and J 2 bases short, with 12 bases between. This CDR3 is 14 amino acids long. Germline CDR1 and CDR2: MDHEN and SYDVKM. CDR3 sequence reads: CASSPGRENTEAFF. CDR3 in DNA: TGTGCCAGCAGTCCTGGACGGGAAAACACTGAAGCTTTCTTT.

The rearrangement links TRBV25-1 to TRBJ2-1; 11 nucleotides align to TRBD2. V shed 4 bases and J 5 bases; nucleotides not matched to a gene: 7. The CDR3 covers 16 residues. Germline V gene data show CDR1 as MGHDK and CDR2 as SYGVNS. The DNA for the CDR3 is TGTGCCAGCAGTGCCACCGGGACTAGCGGAAACAATGAGCAGTTCTTC. Its translation is CASSATGTSGNNEQFF.

The J gene is TRBJ1-2, the V gene TRBV7-2, with a possible D match to TRBD1 (5 bases). CDR3 length equals 11 residues. Germline CDR1 reads SGHTA; CDR2 reads FQGNSA. Trimming shortened V by 6 bases and J by 7 bases, and 9 bases separated the two germline ends. For the CDR3, the DNA is TGTGCCAGCAGTACAGGTCTTGGCTACACCTTC. The encoded protein is CASSTGLGYTF.

J is TRBJ1-6 and V is TRBV9; D is unclear. The V end lost 3 bases, the J end lost 10 bases, and 8 bases lay between the germline ends. The germline gives CDR1 SGDLS, CDR2 YYNGEE. CDR3 length equals 12 residues. CDR3 amino acids: CASSALRSPLHF. The CDR3 bases are TGTGCCAGCAGCGCTCTTCGGTCACCCCTCCACTTT.

The genes are TRBV19 and TRBJ1-1; 8 bases match TRBD1. The V and J ends lost 8 bases and 0 bases, in that order; junction bases with no gene match: 2. The germline CDR1 and CDR2 sequences are LNHDA and SQIVND (reference sequence). This CDR3 comprises 13 residues. The CDR3 region has the DNA TGTGCCAGTGGACAGGGAATGAACACTGAAGCTTTCTTT. Translated, it gives CASGQGMNTEAFF.

The rearrangement links TRBV29-1 to TRBJ2-3; the D is unclear. Germline lookup yields CDR1 SQVTM and CDR2 ANQGSEA. The CDR3 is 12 residues long. V lost 4 bases to trimming and J lost 4 bases, with 9 bases between them. CDR3 DNA: TGCAGCGTTGGGGCAGGTCCAGATACGCAGTATTTT. It encodes CSVGAGPDTQYF.

The rearrangement joins TRBV15 to TRBJ1-1; D possibly corresponds to TRBD1 (5 bases). The CDR3 has 12 amino acids. The germline V gene encodes CDR1 LNHNV and CDR2 YYDKDF (reference sequence). Between the trimmed V and J ends, which lost 3 bases and 7 bases, there was a span of 9 bases. The CDR3 protein is CATSRDTGEAFF. The DNA of the CDR3 is TGTGCCACCAGCAGGGATACAGGTGAAGCTTTCTTT.

The chain recombines TRBV13 with TRBJ2-7, with 7 positions matching TRBD1. Germline CDR1 and CDR2: PRHDT and FYEKMQ (reference sequence). The V and J ends lost 4 bases and 7 bases, in that order; junction bases with no gene match: 1. The CDR3 is made up of 11 amino acids. This CDR3 is CASSSTGEQYF. CDR3 in DNA: TGTGCCAGCAGCTCGACAGGGGAGCAGTACTTC.

This chain connects TRBV10-3 to TRBJ2-5, with 7 bases fitting TRBD2. Looked up from germline, CDR1 is ENHRY and CDR2 is SYGVKD. The CDR3 is 15 residues long. V gave up 3 bases and J gave up 4 bases; unmatched junction bases: 8. CDR3 bases: TGTGCCATCAGTGACCGGGAGGTGGGGAGAGAGACCCAGTACTTC. This sequence encodes CAISDREVGRETQYF.

The chain uses TRBV5-5 and TRBJ2-5; D is perhaps TRBD1 (5 bases). This CDR3 has 14 residues. From germline, CDR1 is SGHKS and CDR2 YYEKEE (reference sequence). V was clipped by 0 bases and J by 1 base, with 7 bases between them. The CDR3 nucleotides read TGTGCCAGCAGCTTGGCCCAGGGCCAAGAGACCCAGTACTTC. This gives the protein CASSLAQGQETQYF. The whole variable domain, remainder taken from reference TRBV5-5 and TRBJ2-5, is DAGVTQSPTHLIKTRGQQVTLRCSPISGHKSVSWYQQVLGQGPQFIFQYYEKEERGRGNFPDRFSARQFPNYSSELNVNALLLGDSALYLCASSLAQGQETQYFGPGTRLLVL.

The rearrangement joins TRBV9 to TRBJ2-1; the match to TRBD1 covers 9 bases. V gave up 4 bases and J gave up 0 bases; unmatched junction bases: 2. Germline V lookup: CDR1 SGDLS, CDR2 YYNGEE. This CDR3 has 15 residues. The CDR3 is CASSKGQGSYNEQFF. CDR3 sequence (DNA): TGTGCCAGCAGCAAGGGACAGGGCTCCTACAATGAGCAGTTCTTC.

This clone appeared a few times. V is TRBV3-1 (or the pseudogene TRBV3-2) and J is TRBJ1-1, with D tentatively TRBD1 (5 bases). Trimming shortened V by 0 bases and J by 5 bases, and 10 bases separated the two germline ends. This CDR3 is built from 14 residues. Germline V lookup: CDR1 LGHDT, CDR2 YNNKEL (reference sequence). The CDR3 sequence is CASSQDRGGTEAFF. For the CDR3, the DNA is TGTGCCAGCAGCCAAGATCGTGGGGGGACTGAAGCTTTCTTT.

The chain combines TRBV30 with TRBJ1-3; no definite D call. Trimming left V 3 bases short and J 8 bases short, with 11 bases between. In germline, CDR1 is GTSNPN, CDR2 SVGIG (reference sequence). CDR3 length: 12 amino acids. The CDR3 sequence is CAWRPTRYTIYF. The DNA of the CDR3 is TGTGCCTGGAGACCCACCCGGTACACCATATATTTT. Full variable domain (remainder filled in from reference TRBV30 and TRBJ1-3): SQTIHQWPATLVQPVGSPLSLECTVEGTSNPNLYWYRQAAGRGLQLLFYSVGIGQISSEVPQNLSASRPQDRQFILSSKKLLLSDSGFYLCAWRPTRYTIYFGEGSWLTVV.

This chain links TRBV28 with TRBJ2-2; TRBD2 might be the D (5 bases). Trimming pared 5 bases from V and 4 bases from J, leaving 11 bases between. The CDR3 contains 14 residues. Per germline, CDR1 MDHEN and CDR2 SYDVKM. CDR3 loop: CASSPGLSTGELFF. The CDR3 nucleotides read TGTGCCAGCAGTCCCGGACTGAGCACCGGGGAGCTGTTTTTT.

The chain carries TRBV5-1 and TRBJ2-7; TRBD2 agrees at 11 bases. Germline V gives CDR1 SGHRS, CDR2 YFSETQ. V lost 4 bases to trimming and J lost 3 bases; unmatched junction nucleotides: 3. The length of the CDR3 is 14 residues. The CDR3, as DNA: TGCGCCAGCAGCGCCGGGACTAGCGGCTACGAGCAGTACTTC. It is translated as CASSAGTSGYEQYF.

This chain links TRBV2 with TRBJ2-7; 9 nucleotides agree with TRBD1. This CDR3 has 15 amino acids. V shed 7 bases, J shed 6 bases, and the junction held 13 bases outside the gene matches. Per germline, CDR1 SNHLY and CDR2 FYNNEI. The CDR3 spells CASTVGGQGRLEQYF. CDR3 nucleotides: TGTGCCAGCACCGTCGGGGGACAGGGCCGCCTCGAGCAGTACTTC. The full variable domain, its missing parts supplied by reference TRBV2 and TRBJ2-7, is EPEVTQTPSHQVTQMGQEVILRCVPISNHLYFYWYRQILGQKVEFLVSFYNNEISEKSEIFDDQFSVERPDGSNFTLKIRSTKLEDSAMYFCASTVGGQGRLEQYFGPGTRLTVT.

V and J are TRBV19 and TRBJ1-1; D is unclear. V lost 6 bases and J 4 bases, leaving 15 bases between the germline ends. CDR1 is LNHDA and CDR2 is SQIVND in the germline V gene (reference sequence). The length of the CDR3 is 14 residues. In DNA, the CDR3 is TGTGCCAGTAGCAATCCGCTCACGCGCACTGAAGCTTTCTTT. The encoded protein is CASSNPLTRTEAFF.

This clone has just a few counts. The V and J genes are TRBV19 and TRBJ1-2; tentatively, D is TRBD1 (6 bases). This CDR3 spans 12 amino acids. V was pared by 7 bases and J by 4 bases, with 10 bases between. CDR1 is LNHDA and CDR2 is SQIVND in the germline V gene (reference sequence). CDR3 sequence reads: CASKQGPYGYTF. The DNA of the CDR3 is TGTGCCAGTAAACAGGGCCCCTATGGCTACACCTTC.

The chain uses TRBV2 and TRBJ2-1; tentative D call: TRBD2 (6 bases). Trimming stripped 2 bases from V and 0 bases from J, with 11 bases between. The germline V gene encodes CDR1 SNHLY and CDR2 FYNNEI. The CDR3 contains 16 residues. CDR3 residues: CASSEHGGRSYNEQFF. CDR3 coding DNA: TGTGCCAGCAGTGAACACGGGGGACGCTCCTACAATGAGCAGTTCTTC. The variable domain in full, completed from reference TRBV2 and TRBJ2-1, reads EPEVTQTPSHQVTQMGQEVILRCVPISNHLYFYWYRQILGQKVEFLVSFYNNEISEKSEIFDDQFSVERPDGSNFTLKIRSTKLEDSAMYFCASSEHGGRSYNEQFFGPGTRLTVL.

The chain is built from TRBV5-5 and TRBJ2-5; D is undetermined. Germline lookup yields CDR1 SGHKS and CDR2 YYEKEE (reference sequence). This CDR3 has 15 amino acids. Trimming shortened V by 1 base and J by 3 bases, and 13 bases separated the two germline ends. CDR3 sequence reads: CASSLTAAVKETQYF. The CDR3 nucleotides read TGTGCCAGCAGCTTGACCGCTGCGGTTAAAGAGACCCAGTACTTC.

The V and J genes are TRBV27 and TRBJ2-3; TRBD1 matches 12 bases. Per the germline V gene, CDR1 is MNHEY and CDR2 is SMNVEV (reference sequence). The J segment lost 6 bases and the V segment lost 3 bases, leaving 4 bases of the junction unmatched. This CDR3 has 15 residues. The CDR3 loop is CASSFPGQGADTQYF. The CDR3 DNA is TGTGCCAGCAGTTTTCCGGGACAGGGGGCGGATACGCAGTATTTT.

The chain joins TRBV28 to TRBJ1-5; no clear D gene. With 2 bases removed from V and 5 bases from J, the gap between germline ends came to 10 bases. Germline loops: CDR1 MDHEN, CDR2 SYDVKM. The length of the CDR3 is 14 residues. The CDR3 is CASSLRRVDQPQHF. The CDR3 DNA reads TGTGCCAGCAGTTTACGACGGGTGGATCAGCCCCAGCATTTT.

The chain uses TRBV4-1 and TRBJ2-3; unclear D gene. Germline-derived CDR1 and CDR2 are MGHRA and YSYEKL. CDR3 length: 16 residues. The ends were cut back, 1 base at V and 6 bases at J, with 17 bases in the middle. The CDR3 sequence is CASSQGVRGQRDTQYF. The CDR3 coding sequence is TGCGCCAGCAGCCAAGGTGTTCGCGGTCAGCGCGATACGCAGTATTTT.

The V and J genes are TRBV9 and TRBJ2-7; D gene unclear. Trimming took off 4 bases at V and 1 base at J, with 3 bases between the two ends. The CDR3 has 11 amino acids. The germline V gene has CDR1 SGDLS and CDR2 YYNGEE. The CDR3 DNA sequence: TGTGCCAGCAGCTCATCCTACGAGCAGTACTTC. Encoded protein: CASSSSYEQYF.

This clone was seen only once. V gene TRBV28 combines with J gene TRBJ1-1; D is unclear. Deletions cut 5 bases from V and 10 bases from J, with 14 bases between. CDR3 length: 12 amino acids. CDR1 MDHEN and CDR2 SYDVKM come from the germline V gene. Here the CDR3 reads CASSPTNRGAFF. The CDR3 coding sequence is TGTGCCAGCAGTCCGACTAACCGGGGAGCTTTCTTT.